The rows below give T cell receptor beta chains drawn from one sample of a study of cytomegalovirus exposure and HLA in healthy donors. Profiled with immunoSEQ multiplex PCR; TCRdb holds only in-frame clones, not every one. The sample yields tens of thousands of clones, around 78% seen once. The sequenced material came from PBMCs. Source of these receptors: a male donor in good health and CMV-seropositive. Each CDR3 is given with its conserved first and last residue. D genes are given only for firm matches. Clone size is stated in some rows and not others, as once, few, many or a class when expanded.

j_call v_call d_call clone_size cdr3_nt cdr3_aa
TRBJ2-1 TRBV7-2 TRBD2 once TGTGCCAGCAGCCCTAGTCGCGGGGGGCGTTACAATGAGCAGTTCTTC CASSPSRGGRYNEQFF
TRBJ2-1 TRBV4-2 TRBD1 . TGTGCCAGCAGCCAAGTGGCGCATGCTTTTTTGGGACAGGGAAACAATGAGCAGTTCTTC CASSQVAHAFLGQGNNEQFF
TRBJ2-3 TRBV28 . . TGTGCCAGCAGTTCAGGAGGTGGCACAGATACGCAGTATTTT CASSSGGGTDTQYF
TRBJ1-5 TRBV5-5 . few TGTGCCAGCAGCAGAGAGATCAGCGACGGGCAGCCCCAGCATTTT CASSREISDGQPQHF
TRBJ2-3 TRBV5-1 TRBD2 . TGCGCCAGCAGCTTGGCGGCGGGGGGCCCAGATACGCAGTATTTT CASSLAAGGPDTQYF
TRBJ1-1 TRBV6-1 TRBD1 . TGTGCCAGCAATCGAAACAGGGGGGATGGTGAAGCTTTCTTT CASNRNRGDGEAFF
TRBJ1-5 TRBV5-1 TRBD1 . TGCGCCAGCAGCTGGGGACAGGGGAATCAGCCCCAGCATTTT CASSWGQGNQPQHF
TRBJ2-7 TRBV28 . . TGTGCCAGCAGTTTTAACAGCGGTTCCTACGAGCAGTACTTC CASSFNSGSYEQYF
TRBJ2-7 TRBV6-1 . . TGTGCCAGCAGTGAATTAGTCCCATCCGGCCTCTTCGGGTTCTACGAGCAGTACTTC CASSELVPSGLFGFYEQYF
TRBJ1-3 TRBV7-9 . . TGTGCCAGCAGCGACGGACACAACTCTGGAAACACCATATATTTT CASSDGHNSGNTIYF
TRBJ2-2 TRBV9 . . TGTGCCAGCAGCGTACAGGGCTACACCGGGGAGCTGTTTTTT CASSVQGYTGELFF
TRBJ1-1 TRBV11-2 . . TGTGCCAGCAGATTATCGACAGGAAACACTGAAGCTTTCTTT CASRLSTGNTEAFF
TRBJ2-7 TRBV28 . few TGTGCCAGCATATTTTCAGGGGCTCGAGAGCAGTACTTC CASIFSGAREQYF
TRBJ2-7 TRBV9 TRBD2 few TGTGCCAGCAGCGTAGGGGCGGGGGAAGGAGTCGAGCAGTACTTC CASSVGAGEGVEQYF
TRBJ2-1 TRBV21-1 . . TGTGCCAGCAAGGGGGCCTGGGATGAGCAGTTCTTC CASKGAWDEQFF
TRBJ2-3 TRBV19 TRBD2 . TGTGCCAGTAGCCTGGGACTAGCGGGAGATACGCAGTATTTT CASSLGLAGDTQYF
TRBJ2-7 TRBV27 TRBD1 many TGTGCCAGCAGGCTTGGGACAGGGCACTACGAGCAGTACTTC CASRLGTGHYEQYF
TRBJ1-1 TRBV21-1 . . TGTGCCAGCAGCAAAGTTTATGGAAGGACAGGGGGCAACACTGAAGCTTTCTTT CASSKVYGRTGGNTEAFF